These T cell receptor beta chains were read from a single sample in a study of blood T cell repertoires in COVID-19. Sequencing was performed with immunoSEQ multiplex PCR; in TCRdb, only in-frame clones are kept and a portion is missing. The data hold over 150,000 clones, with approximately 84% observed a single time. The sequenced sample was PBMCs or T cells enriched from blood (not recorded which). The source of these receptors is a woman between 25 and 40 years old who had recovered from COVID-19. The CDR3 runs from the conserved cysteine through the conserved F or W. Size is stated for part of the rows, as once, few or many counts, or as a class when the clone is expanded.

clone size	V gene	J gene	CDR3 protein
few	TRBV9	TRBJ1-6	CASSRDRGHPLNSPLHF
NA	TRBV7-2	TRBJ2-3	CASGNSGRSTDTQYF
NA	TRBV5-8	TRBJ2-1	CASSSLAGEQFF
NA	TRBV10-3	TRBJ2-6	CAISDRVGSGANVLTF
NA	TRBV20-1	TRBJ2-1	CSASPGAYNEQFF
few	TRBV29-1	TRBJ1-4	CSVEGTNSNEKLFF
once	TRBV25-1	TRBJ1-6	CASSEERTHAGSPLHF
NA	TRBV10-2	TRBJ2-5	CASKLPGLAVGQETQYF
few	TRBV7-2	TRBJ2-2	CASSRDHRGSTGELFF
NA	TRBV5-6	TRBJ1-1	CASSLEIGQLNTEAFF
NA	TRBV19	TRBJ2-1	CASSRQGSYNEQFF
NA	TRBV19	TRBJ2-7	CASEGGRNFGLATEQYF
NA	TRBV19	TRBJ2-4	CASSPPGGLNIQYF
few	TRBV5-5	TRBJ1-5	CASSLAGTGANNQPQHF
NA	TRBV12-3/TRBV12-4	TRBJ1-1	CASSFGGYTEAFF
NA	TRBV19	TRBJ2-3	CATQSTDTQYF
NA	TRBV7-2	TRBJ2-4	CASASGRLVKNIQYF
NA	TRBV28	TRBJ1-4	CASSLSGHNEKLFF
NA	TRBV18	TRBJ2-3	CASSPNLGPGDTQYF
NA	TRBV10-3	TRBJ1-2	CAISNRGNDGYTF
few	TRBV3-1/TRBV3-2	TRBJ1-6	CASSQGTGRNSPLHF
NA	TRBV5-1	TRBJ2-5	CASSLERLGETQYF
NA	TRBV7-9	TRBJ1-1	CASSDRTGGSEAFF
NA	TRBV28	TRBJ1-1	CASTPPGAGNTEAFF
NA	TRBV19	TRBJ2-5	CASSPDRGYQETQYF
NA	TRBV6-5	TRBJ2-7	CASSWVSGTSYEQYF
NA	TRBV6-5	TRBJ2-1	CAGGQTNNEQFF
NA	TRBV18	TRBJ2-6	CASSLGTGGTGANVLTF
NA	TRBV10-1	TRBJ2-5	CASSESSGQETQYF
NA	TRBV24-1	TRBJ2-1	CATSGGSSYNEQFF
NA	TRBV11-2	TRBJ1-3	CASSLDRGGNTIYF
NA	TRBV18	TRBJ2-1	CASSPRLAGEYNEQFF
NA	TRBV5-6	TRBJ2-7	CASSGKGQASYEQYF
NA	TRBV19	TRBJ2-7	CASSMRDRAWYEQYF
once	TRBV18	TRBJ2-1	CASSSGTSASYNEQFF
NA	TRBV18	TRBJ2-3	CASSPQTGGPDTQYF
NA	TRBV28	TRBJ2-6	CASSFFGGSGANVLTF
NA	TRBV9	TRBJ1-1	CASSVGRGPNTEAFF
NA	TRBV9	TRBJ2-6	CASRTSGSGANVLTF
NA	TRBV5-1	TRBJ2-1	CASSFSQGVSEQFF
NA	TRBV5-1	TRBJ2-3	CASSSGLAGEGTDTQYF
NA	TRBV28	TRBJ2-7	CASASVLAGATYEQYF
once	TRBV27	TRBJ1-6	CASSPYPGQGPRSPLHF
once	TRBV30	TRBJ2-2	CASNRLSNTGELFF
once	TRBV24-1	TRBJ1-4	CATSETGGGEKLFF
NA	TRBV14	TRBJ2-2	CASSHGQGARFGELFF
NA	TRBV7-2	TRBJ1-1	CASSLVGGLGAFF
NA	TRBV6-5	TRBJ1-5	CASSQTGYQPQHF
once	TRBV7-6	TRBJ2-2	CASQGQSNTGELFF
NA	TRBV7-9	TRBJ1-1	CASTSPLGGAGDTEAFF
few	TRBV6-4	TRBJ2-2	CASSNGLAGTTGELFF
NA	TRBV3-1/TRBV3-2	TRBJ2-3	CASSQEARDDTQYF
NA	TRBV6-1	TRBJ1-2	CASSDNQVHYGYTF
NA	TRBV18	TRBJ1-1	CASSLGQEANTEAFF
few	TRBV7-9	TRBJ1-3	CASTSPPPGQGHSGNTIYF